These T cell receptor beta chains were read from a single sample in a study of tumor-infiltrating lymphocytes in primary liver carcinoma. In TCRdb, the multiplex PCR reads were re-called with MiXCR into one record per CDR3 protein. The repertoire holds just over 300,000 distinct CDR3 sequences, with almost 60% as singletons. Material for sequencing was peripheral blood. The origin of the receptors is a woman younger than 45 with primary liver carcinoma and hepatitis B virus infection. Both conserved end residues are part of each CDR3. Each record gives: J gene, D gene, V gene, clone size, CDR3 DNA, CDR3 protein. D genes are given only for firm matches. Clone size appears in some rows only: once, few, many, or a class for an expanded clone.

TRBJ1-2 . TRBV11-2 . TGTGCCAGCAGCCGCATAGGAAAAGGGACGTCTAACTATCGCTGCACCTTC CASSRIGKGTSNYRCTF
TRBJ1-1 . TRBV12-3/TRBV12-4 few TGTGCCAGCTCCATCACCTCTATAAAGAACACTGAAGCTTTCTTT CASSITSIKNTEAFF
TRBJ1-5 . TRBV7-8 many TGTGCCAGCTCCCCCGCCCCTAATCAGCCCCAGCATTTT CASSPAPNQPQHF
TRBJ1-5 . TRBV12-3/TRBV12-4 many TGTGCCAGCAGCGGGAGGGACTGGGAAGAGCCCCAGCATTTT CASSGRDWEEPQHF
TRBJ2-7 TRBD2 TRBV11-2 many TGTGCCAGCAGCTTAGGGCAACTAGCGGATGCTACCGAGCAGTACTTC CASSLGQLADATEQYF
TRBJ2-1 . TRBV11-2 many TGTGCCAGCAGCTTAGGAGGGGGGATTGAGCAGTTCTTC CASSLGGGIEQFF
TRBJ2-3 . TRBV12-3/TRBV12-4 many TGTGCCAGCAGTTGGGGCCTCTCTGCAGATACGCAGTATTTT CASSWGLSADTQYF
TRBJ2-1 . TRBV12-3/TRBV12-4 . TGTGCCATCAGTTTGACCAATGTGCAGTTCTTC CAISLTNVQFF
TRBJ2-4 TRBD1 TRBV12-3/TRBV12-4 many TGTGCCAGCCTCCCGACGTCAGGGGGCTCGGCCAAAAACATTCAGTACTTC CASLPTSGGSAKNIQYF
TRBJ2-1 TRBD2 TRBV11-2 many TGTGCCAGCAGCTTCGTACTAGCGGGGGCCTACAATGAGCAGTTCTTC CASSFVLAGAYNEQFF
TRBJ2-1 . TRBV5-4 few TGTGCCAGCAGCTTCAGTGGCACAGGGCGCGATGAGCAGTTCTTC CASSFSGTGRDEQFF
TRBJ1-1 . TRBV6-5 many TGTGCCAGCAGAAAGGGCACTGAAGCTTTCTTT CASRKGTEAFF
TRBJ1-1 . TRBV6-5 many TGTGCCAGCAGTTTAAGGAGGAACACTGAAGCTTTCTTT CASSLRRNTEAFF
TRBJ2-7 TRBD2 TRBV28 few TGTGCCAGCAGTTTAGGCGTCGGCGGGAGTCGAAGGGAGCAGTACTTC CASSLGVGGSRREQYF
TRBJ1-3 TRBD1 TRBV7-9 few TGTGCCAGCAGCAAGCGGGACAGGGGTTTGGCTGGAAACACCATATATTTT CASSKRDRGLAGNTIYF
TRBJ2-3 TRBD2 TRBV4-1 many TGCGCCAGCAGCCCGCGGGGTAGCGGGACGGGGGAGGGGCAGTATTTT CASSPRGSGTGEGQYF
TRBJ2-7 . TRBV20-1 . TGCAGTGCTCCCCCCCCAGGCGCCGAGCAGTACTTC CSAPPPGAEQYF
TRBJ1-1 . TRBV10-3 few TGTGCCATCAGTGATCCTGGGATACGGCGGGCTGAAGCTTTCTTT CAISDPGIRRAEAFF
TRBJ1-2 . TRBV6-1 many TGTGCCAGCACCGATAGGGTGTATGGCTACACCTTC CASTDRVYGYTF
TRBJ1-5 . TRBV6-5 . TGTGCCAGCAGACTCACCTCAGGGGAGGGTCAGCCCCAGCATTTT CASRLTSGEGQPQHF
TRBJ2-2 TRBD1 TRBV5-6 . TGTGCCAGCAGCTTGGCCCTCGGACAGGCTTCAGGGGAGCTGTTTTTT CASSLALGQASGELFF
TRBJ1-1 . TRBV29-1 . TGCAGCGCCAGCGCAGGAAACACTGAAGCTTTCTTT CSASAGNTEAFF
TRBJ1-1 . TRBV28 . TGTGCCAGCAGTTTATTAAACTGGGGGACTGAAGCTTTCTTT CASSLLNWGTEAFF
TRBJ1-4 . TRBV6-5 . TGTGCCAGCAGCGACAAGGGGCACTATGGCAATGAAAAACTGTTTTTT CASSDKGHYGNEKLFF
TRBJ1-1 . TRBV4-3 . TGCACCAGCAGCCAAGATCAGGCGTGGGGAGGGGGGGTAGCTTTCTTT CTSSQDQAWGGGVAFF
TRBJ2-5 . TRBV25-1 . TGTGCCAGCAGTGCCCGAAAGAGACCGGAGACCCAGTACTTC CASSARKRPETQYF
TRBJ1-3 . TRBV5-6 . TGTGCCAGCAGTTGGATACGTGGAAACACCATATATTTT CASSWIRGNTIYF
TRBJ2-6 . TRBV11-1 . TGTGTCAGCAGCTGGATCTCTGGGGCCAACGCCCTGACTTTC CVSSWISGANALTF
TRBJ2-5 . TRBV6-2/TRBV6-3 few TGTGCCAGCAGTTACCCGTGGGAGACCCAGTACTTC CASSYPWETQYF
TRBJ1-2 TRBD1 TRBV6-5 few TGTGCCAGCAGTTTAAACCGACCGGGACAGCCTAACTATGGCTACACCTTC CASSLNRPGQPNYGYTF
TRBJ2-1 . TRBV6-1 many TGTGCCAGCAGTATGAGTACTCGTCGCAATGAGCAGTTCTTC CASSMSTRRNEQFF
TRBJ2-6 . TRBV11-2 . TGTGCCAGCATGACATGGGGGCTTCAACCCACATCTGGGGCCAACGTCCTGACTTTT CASMTWGLQPTSGANVLTF
TRBJ2-2 . TRBV29-1 . TGCAGCGTCCGGACTGGGGGATTCGCCGGGGAGCTGTTTTTT CSVRTGGFAGELFF
TRBJ2-2 . TRBV11-2 . TGTGCCAGCACCCAGGGGCGGGGGAGGAGCGGGGAGCAGTTTTTT CASTQGRGRSGEQFF
TRBJ2-1 . TRBV6-2/TRBV6-3 . TGTGCCAGCAGCAAAGACTATTACAATGAGCAGTTCTTC CASSKDYYNEQFF
TRBJ2-2 TRBD2 TRBV4-3 . TGCGCCAGCAGCCAAGCTATCCCGGGACTAGCGGGATCGAACACCGGGGAGCTGTTTTTT CASSQAIPGLAGSNTGELFF
TRBJ1-2 . TRBV14 few TGTGCCAGCAGTTGGTATTCAGGGGATGGCTACACCTTC CASSWYSGDGYTF
TRBJ1-5 . TRBV6-6 . TGTGCCAGCAGTGCGACCTTTCAGCCCCAGCATTTT CASSATFQPQHF
TRBJ2-7 . TRBV6-2/TRBV6-3 few TGTGCCAGCAGTTACTCGATCCACGAGCAGTACTTC CASSYSIHEQYF
TRBJ2-1 TRBD2 TRBV7-9 once TGTGTCAGCAAGTTGGCGGGAGGAGGCAATGAGCAGTTCTTC CVSKLAGGGNEQFF
TRBJ2-5 TRBD2 TRBV12-5 . TGTGCTAGTGGCCGGACTAGCGGGAGAGGGGAGACCCAGTACTTC CASGRTSGRGETQYF
TRBJ2-7 . TRBV12-3/TRBV12-4 . TGTGCCAGCAGCCGCGACGTCTTTGAGCAGTACTTC CASSRDVFEQYF
TRBJ2-3 TRBD1 TRBV29-1 many TGCAGCGTAACTGGGACAGCCCAGATCGCTACGCAGTATTTT CSVTGTAQIATQYF
TRBJ2-1 TRBD1 TRBV4-2 many TGTGCCAGCAGCCAAGGAATGCGGGACAGGGTGGATGAGCAGTTCTTC CASSQGMRDRVDEQFF
TRBJ2-3 TRBD2 TRBV11-2 . TGTGCCAGCAACTTAGCAGCGGGAGGGATGGATACGCAATATTTT CASNLAAGGMDTQYF
TRBJ2-5 TRBD2 TRBV11-2 . TGTACCAGCAGTCCCGTCTCTCGGGGGGAAGAGACCCAGTACTTC CTSSPVSRGEETQYF
TRBJ2-2 . TRBV12-3/TRBV12-4 many TGTGCCAGCGCCGTTACCGGGGAGCTGTTTTTT CASAVTGELFF
TRBJ2-2 TRBD1 TRBV28 . TGTGCCAGCAGTTCTATTGGGACAGGGAGAACCGGGGAGCTGTTTTTT CASSSIGTGRTGELFF
TRBJ1-1 TRBD1 TRBV11-3 many TGTGCCAGCAGCATCGGACAGGGTTGGAGGGCTGAAGCTTTCTTT CASSIGQGWRAEAFF
TRBJ1-3 . TRBV6-1 . TGTGCCAGCAGCCCTTACTCTGGAAACACCATATATTTT CASSPYSGNTIYF
TRBJ2-3 TRBD1 TRBV4-1 . TGCGCCAGCAGCCAGCTTGGGGCTCGCGGGACAGGGGACAATACGCAGTATTTT CASSQLGARGTGDNTQYF
TRBJ2-1 . TRBV12-3/TRBV12-4 many TGTGCCAGCAGTTTAAGACGGCGGGACAATGAGCAGTTCTTC CASSLRRRDNEQFF
TRBJ2-2 . TRBV11-3 . TGTACCAGCAGCCATCTAGCGAACACCGAGGAGCTGTTTTTT CTSSHLANTEELFF
TRBJ2-1 . TRBV11-2 . TGCGCCAGCAGCAAAGAGGGTTTGGCTAGCAGCCGCAATGAGCTGTTCTTC CASSKEGLASSRNELFF
TRBJ2-5 . TRBV11-2 . TGTGCCAGCAGCTTCACTAGTTTAGAGACCCAGTACTTC CASSFTSLETQYF
TRBJ2-1 TRBD2 TRBV6-1 many TGTGCCAGCAGTCCCGATCCGAGCGGGAACCCATACAATGAGCAGTTCTTC CASSPDPSGNPYNEQFF
TRBJ1-4 . TRBV28 few TGTGCCAGCTTCGGGCGGATCAATGAAAAACTGTTTTTT CASFGRINEKLFF
TRBJ2-5 . TRBV28 . TGTGCCAGCAGTGCACTTACGTACCAAGAGACCCAGTACTTC CASSALTYQETQYF
TRBJ2-3 . TRBV11-2 many TGTGCCAGCAGCTTCCAGGGGACCGGGGCGGCGCAGTATTTT CASSFQGTGAAQYF
TRBJ1-3 . TRBV12-3/TRBV12-4 . TGTGCCAGCAGTTTTGCCTCTGGAAACACCATATATTTT CASSFASGNTIYF